This T cell receptor (beta chain) is from a study of control samples from healthy donors and cancer patients. Profiling relied on immunoSEQ multiplex PCR, and the TCRdb table lists in-frame clones only, not all of them. The sample gives 95,000 to 150,000 clones, roughly 84% of which show up once; more than 8% is in the top ten. This CDR3 has 14 residues. Trimming took off 8 bases at V and 2 bases at J, with 13 bases between the two ends. CDR1 is MNHEY, CDR2 SVGAGI, per germline. The chain recombines TRBV6-5 with TRBJ1-5, with D maybe TRBD1 (5 bases). This clonotype was obtained from a man between 35 and 55 years old in good health. Sequenced material: blood. CDR3 nucleotide sequence: TGTGCCAGCCGGAGGGGCTCGGGCAATCAGCCCCAGCATTTT. Its translation is CASRRGSGNQPQHF.